The 18 T cell receptor beta chains given below trace back to one sample, sequenced in a study of T cells in Graves' hyperthyroidism and ophthalmopathy. Authors of the study amplified TCR beta CDR3 regions from RNA transcripts. The study used the HTBI primer set for a first-round RT-PCR of the TCR CDR3. TCRdb re-analysed the multiplex PCR reads in MiXCR, keeping a single row per CDR3 protein. This sample has about 320,000 distinct CDR3 sequences, with approximately 15% found just once. Sequenced input: blood. These receptors were obtained from a man aged 25-45 years with Graves' hyperthyroidism.

This clonotype was seen more than once but under ten times. This rearrangement joins TRBV13 to TRBJ2-2; TRBD1 might be the D (5 bases). Trimming left V 5 bases short and J 6 bases short, with 16 bases between. Germline CDR1 PRHDT, CDR2 FYEKMQ (reference sequence). This CDR3 is 15 amino acids long. CDR3 residues: CASSRMTASAGELFF. CDR3 DNA sequence: TGTGCCAGCAGCCGAATGACAGCCTCTGCCGGGGAGCTGTTTTTT.

This clonotype showed up just a few times. The rearrangement links TRBV13 to TRBJ2-2; D may correspond to TRBD1 or TRBD2 (5 bases each). V was shortened by 8 bases and J by 1 base, with 14 bases between the two germline ends. Germline loops: CDR1 PRHDT, CDR2 FYEKMQ (reference sequence). CDR3 length: 15 residues. This chain's CDR3 is CASYTRGRNTGELFF. The CDR3 DNA is TGTGCCAGCTACACCCGGGGCAGGAACACCGGGGAGCTGTTTTTT.

This clonotype has ten or more counts. The gene calls are TRBV18 and TRBJ1-1, with D possibly being TRBD1 (5 bases). Trimming left V 6 bases short and J 5 bases short, with 13 bases between. CDR3 length: 13 residues. Germline lookup yields CDR1 KGHSH and CDR2 LQKENI. The CDR3 region has the DNA TGTGCCAGCTCGCCAGACAGACGAACTGAAGCTTTCTTT. Protein sequence: CASSPDRRTEAFF.

At least ten counts were recorded for this clonotype. The chain recombines TRBV20-1 with TRBJ2-1; perhaps TRBD1 as D (6 bases). CDR1 and CDR2 from the germline V gene are DFQATT and SNEGSKA (reference sequence). V lost 4 bases and J lost 2, with 21 bases in between. This CDR3 region has 17 residues. The CDR3 region is CSAKDTQGEGPYNEQFF. CDR3 coding DNA: TGCAGTGCTAAAGATACACAGGGCGAGGGCCCCTACAATGAGCAGTTCTTC.

This clonotype was recorded many times. V usage is TRBV5-1 and J usage is TRBJ1-4, with a possible D match to TRBD1 (5 bases). Trimming left V 3 bases short and J 8 bases short, with 11 bases between. Germline CDR1 reads SGHRS; CDR2 reads YFSETQ. The CDR3 runs 13 residues. DNA of the CDR3: TGCGCCAGCAGCTCCACGGGGGGAGAAAAACTGTTTTTT. It yields the protein CASSSTGGEKLFF. The variable domain in full, with the rest retrieved from reference TRBV5-1 and TRBJ1-4, is KAGVTQTPRYLIKTRGQQVTLSCSPISGHRSVSWYQQTPGQGLQFLFEYFSETQRNKGNFPGRFSGRQFSNSRSEMNVSTLELGDSALYLCASSSTGGEKLFFGSGTQLSVL.

The rearrangement uses TRBV7-9 and TRBJ1-2, with 7 bases matching TRBD1. The germline V gene encodes CDR1 SEHNR and CDR2 FQNEAQ (reference sequence). This CDR3 is 15 amino acids long. V shed 0 bases, J shed 4 bases, and the junction held 5 bases outside the gene matches. CDR3 nucleotide sequence: TGTGCCAGCAGCTTAGCCCGACAGGGAGGCTATGGCTACACCTTC. As protein: CASSLARQGGYGYTF.

This clonotype came up many times. The rearrangement links TRBV20-1 to TRBJ2-3, with 8 bases aligning to TRBD2. The germline V gene has CDR1 DFQATT and CDR2 SNEGSKA (reference sequence). The V gene end was trimmed by 7 bases and the J gene end by 2 bases; junction bases not matched to a gene: 11. There are 15 residues in the CDR3. The CDR3 spells CSVQGLAGLTDTQYF. For the CDR3, the DNA is TGCAGTGTCCAAGGTCTAGCGGGCCTCACAGATACGCAGTATTTT.

This clonotype was seen a handful of times. V is TRBV11-1 and J is TRBJ2-6; D is undetermined. Trimming shortened V by 6 bases and J by 2 bases, and 8 bases separated the two germline ends. The CDR3 has 14 amino acids. The germline V gene encodes CDR1 SGHAT and CDR2 FQDESV (reference sequence). The CDR3 DNA follows: TGTGCCAGCAGGCTTCAGGCTGGGGCCAACGTCCTGACTTTC. Protein sequence: CASRLQAGANVLTF. Full variable domain (remainder filled in from reference TRBV11-1 and TRBJ2-6): EAEVAQSPRYKITEKSQAVAFWCDPISGHATLYWYRQILGQGPELLVQFQDESVVDDSQLPKDRFSAERLKGVDSTLKIQPAELGDSAMYLCASRLQAGANVLTFGAGSRLTVL.

The chain carries TRBV3-1 and TRBJ2-7, with 7 nucleotides matching TRBD1. Germline V gene lookup returns CDR1 LGHDT and CDR2 YNNKEL (reference sequence). V lost 1 base and J lost 7; bases outside the gene matches: 7. This CDR3 is 14 amino acids long. CDR3 sequence: CASSQADRVGEQYF. The DNA of the CDR3 is TGTGCCAGCAGCCAAGCCGACAGGGTCGGTGAGCAGTACTTC.

This clonotype was observed a handful of times. A read error may be the cause here, since a much bigger clone is one base away. The J gene is TRBJ2-7, the V gene TRBV7-8; tentatively, D is TRBD2 (5 bases). CDR3 length equals 14 residues. From germline, CDR1 is SGHVS and CDR2 FQNEAQ. This chain's CDR3 is CANSLGVIANEQYF. The CDR3 nucleotides read TGTGCCAACAGCTTAGGCGTTATAGCGAACGAGCAGTACTTC.

V and J are TRBV7-9 and TRBJ2-3; weak D call: TRBD1 (6 bases). The CDR3 is made up of 15 amino acids. Germline loops: CDR1 SEHNR, CDR2 FQNEAQ (reference sequence). V lost 3 bases and J 2 bases, leaving 12 bases between the germline ends. For the CDR3, the DNA is TGTGCCAGCAGCTTCGGGACACAGGACACAGATACGCAGTATTTT. Translating it yields CASSFGTQDTDTQYF.

CDR3 nucleotide sequence: TGCAGTGCTAACTGGATATCTGGGGCCAACGTCCTGACTTTC. This codes for CSANWISGANVLTF. The chain uses TRBV20-1 and TRBJ2-6; D remains ambiguous. CDR1 DFQATT and CDR2 SNEGSKA come from the germline V gene (reference sequence). Trimming left V 4 bases short and J 1 base short, with 8 bases between. This CDR3 is built from 14 residues.

This clonotype showed up many times. The chain couples TRBV13 to TRBJ2-7; D is unresolved. In germline, CDR1 is PRHDT, CDR2 FYEKMQ (reference sequence). V gave up 5 bases and J gave up 4 bases, with 15 bases separating them. This CDR3 contains 14 residues. As DNA, the CDR3 is TGTGCCAGCAGCCCGCAAAGTAGGGCTTACGAGCAGTACTTC. This encodes CASSPQSRAYEQYF. The full variable domain, its missing parts supplied by reference TRBV13 and TRBJ2-7, is AAGVIQSPRHLIKEKRETATLKCYPIPRHDTVYWYQQGPGQDPQFLISFYEKMQSDKGSIPDRFSAQQFSDYHSELNMSSLELGDSALYFCASSPQSRAYEQYFGPGTRLTVT.

On this clonotype: One base away lies a much larger clone, so this may be a sequencing read error. This chain uses TRBV20-1 with TRBJ2-1; the match to TRBD2 covers 9 bases. Germline V gene data show CDR1 as DFQATT and CDR2 as SNEGSKA (reference sequence). The CDR3 totals 16 residues. CDR3 amino acids: CRARGSSGNSYNEQFF. The CDR3 DNA sequence: TGCCGTGCTAGAGGGTCTAGCGGGAACTCCTACAATGAGCAGTTCTTC.

CDR3 sequence reads: CATSLHRASGWETQYF. The CDR3 nucleotides read TGTGCCACCAGCCTCCACCGGGCTAGCGGGTGGGAGACCCAGTACTTC. The chain employs TRBV15 and TRBJ2-5, with 8 bases fitting TRBD2. The CDR3 is made up of 16 amino acids. Germline V gene data show CDR1 as LNHNV and CDR2 as YYDKDF (reference sequence). Germline trimming cut 5 bases from V and 5 bases from J; bases unmatched to any gene: 13.

This clonotype was recorded many times. The CDR3 here is CSARALLAERYNEQFF. The CDR3 DNA follows: TGCAGTGCTAGAGCCCTTCTAGCGGAGCGCTACAATGAGCAGTTCTTC. J is TRBJ2-1 and V is TRBV20-1; 7 nucleotides line up with TRBD2. J was trimmed by 3 bases and V by 1 base; bases with no gene match: 9. Germline V CDR1 and CDR2: DFQATT, SNEGSKA (reference sequence). This CDR3 has 16 amino acids.

This clonotype was counted a few times. This rearrangement joins TRBV25-1 to TRBJ2-3, with no clear D. With 3 bases removed from V and 0 bases from J, the gap between germline ends came to 7 bases. The CDR3 is made up of 14 amino acids. Looked up from germline, CDR1 is MGHDK and CDR2 is SYGVNS. The CDR3 DNA is TGTGCCAGCAGTGATAGAGTTAGCACAGATACGCAGTATTTT. It specifies CASSDRVSTDTQYF. The variable domain in full, with the rest retrieved from reference TRBV25-1 and TRBJ2-3, is EADIYQTPRYLVIGTGKKITLECSQTMGHDKMYWYQQDPGMELHLIHYSYGVNSTEKGDLSSESTVSRIRTEHFPLTLESARPSHTSQYLCASSDRVSTDTQYFGPGTRLTVL.

This clonotype has just a few counts. The V call is TRBV20-1, the J call TRBJ2-5; 8 bases fit TRBD2. Germline CDR1 is DFQATT and CDR2 is SNEGSKA (reference sequence). The CDR3 runs 12 residues. Trimming took 5 bases from V and 4 from J; bases not matched to a gene: 3. This chain's CDR3 is CSAPTSGETQYF. The CDR3 nucleotides are TGCAGTGCTCCCACTAGCGGAGAGACCCAGTACTTC.